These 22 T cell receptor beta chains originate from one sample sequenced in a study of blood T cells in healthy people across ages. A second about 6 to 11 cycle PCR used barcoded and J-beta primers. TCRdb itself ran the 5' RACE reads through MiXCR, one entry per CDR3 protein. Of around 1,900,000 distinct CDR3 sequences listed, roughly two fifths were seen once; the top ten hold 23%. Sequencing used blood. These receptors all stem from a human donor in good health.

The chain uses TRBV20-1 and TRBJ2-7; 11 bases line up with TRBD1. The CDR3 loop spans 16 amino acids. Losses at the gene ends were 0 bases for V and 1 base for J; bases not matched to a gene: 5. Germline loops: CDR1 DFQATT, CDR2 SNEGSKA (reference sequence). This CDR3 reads CSAREGQGELSYEQYF. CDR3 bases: TGCAGTGCTAGAGAGGGACAGGGGGAATTATCCTACGAGCAGTACTTC.

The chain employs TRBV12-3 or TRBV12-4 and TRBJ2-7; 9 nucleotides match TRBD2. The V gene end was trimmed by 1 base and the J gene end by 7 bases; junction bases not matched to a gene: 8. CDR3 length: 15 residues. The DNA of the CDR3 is TGTGCCAGCAGTTTAGGGACTAGCGACAACAATGAGCAGTACTTC. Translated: CASSLGTSDNNEQYF.

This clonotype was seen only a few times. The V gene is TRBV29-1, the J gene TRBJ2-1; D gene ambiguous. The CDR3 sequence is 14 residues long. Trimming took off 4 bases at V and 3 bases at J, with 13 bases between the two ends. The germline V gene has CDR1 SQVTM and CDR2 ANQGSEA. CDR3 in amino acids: CSVVRPASYNEQFF. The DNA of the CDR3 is TGCAGCGTTGTAAGGCCGGCTAGCTACAATGAGCAGTTCTTC.

The DNA of the CDR3 is TGTGCCAGCAGGAGGGGACTAGCGGTGAACACAGATACGCAGTATTTT. Protein product: CASRRGLAVNTDTQYF. V gene TRBV12-3 or TRBV12-4 combines with J gene TRBJ2-3; the match to TRBD2 covers 11 bases. The CDR3 sequence is 16 residues long. Trimming cost V 6 bases and J 2 bases; bases outside gene matches: 7.

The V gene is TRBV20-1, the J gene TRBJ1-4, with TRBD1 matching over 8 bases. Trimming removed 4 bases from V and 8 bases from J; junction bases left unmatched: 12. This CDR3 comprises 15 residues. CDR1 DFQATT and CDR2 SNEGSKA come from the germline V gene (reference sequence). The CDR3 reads CSATKKTGGREKLFF. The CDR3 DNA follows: TGCAGTGCTACAAAAAAAACAGGGGGAAGGGAAAAACTGTTTTTT.

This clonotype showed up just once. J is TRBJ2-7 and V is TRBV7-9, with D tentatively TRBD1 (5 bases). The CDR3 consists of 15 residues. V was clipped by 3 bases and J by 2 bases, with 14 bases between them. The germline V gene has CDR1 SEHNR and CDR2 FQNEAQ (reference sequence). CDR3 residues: CASSFGDKDTYEQYF. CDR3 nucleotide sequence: TGTGCCAGCAGCTTTGGAGACAAGGACACCTACGAGCAGTACTTC.

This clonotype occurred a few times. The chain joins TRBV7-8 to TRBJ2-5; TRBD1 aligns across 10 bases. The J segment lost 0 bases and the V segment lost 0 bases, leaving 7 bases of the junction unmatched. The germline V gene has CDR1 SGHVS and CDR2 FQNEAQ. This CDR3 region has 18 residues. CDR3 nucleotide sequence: TGTGCCAGCAGCTTAGCCGGGACAGGGGACATGTACCAAGAGACCCAGTACTTC. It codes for CASSLAGTGDMYQETQYF.

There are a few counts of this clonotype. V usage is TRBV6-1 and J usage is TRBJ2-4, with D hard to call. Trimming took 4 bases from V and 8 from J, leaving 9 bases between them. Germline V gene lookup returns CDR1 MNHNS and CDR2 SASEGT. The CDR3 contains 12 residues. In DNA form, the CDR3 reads TGTGCCAGCAGTGGAGCCGGGTACATTCAGTACTTC. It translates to CASSGAGYIQYF.

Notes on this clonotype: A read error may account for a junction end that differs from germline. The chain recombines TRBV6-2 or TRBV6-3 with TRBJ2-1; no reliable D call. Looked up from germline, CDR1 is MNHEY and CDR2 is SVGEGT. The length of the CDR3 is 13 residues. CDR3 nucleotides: TGTGCCGGCAGTGACTCTTCCTACAATGAGCAGTTCTTC. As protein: CAGSDSSYNEQFF.

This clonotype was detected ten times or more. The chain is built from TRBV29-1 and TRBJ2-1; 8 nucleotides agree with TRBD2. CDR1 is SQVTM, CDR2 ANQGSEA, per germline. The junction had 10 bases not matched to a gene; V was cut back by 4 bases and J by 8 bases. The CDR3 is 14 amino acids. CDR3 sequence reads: CSVGVPGRGDEQFF. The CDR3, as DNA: TGCAGCGTTGGGGTACCGGGGCGGGGGGATGAGCAGTTCTTC.

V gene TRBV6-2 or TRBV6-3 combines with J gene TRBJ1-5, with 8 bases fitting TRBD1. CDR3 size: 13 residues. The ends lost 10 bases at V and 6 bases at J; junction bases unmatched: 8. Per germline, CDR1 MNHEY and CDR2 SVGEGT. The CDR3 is CAISPRGPQPQHF. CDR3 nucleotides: TGTGCCATCTCTCCCAGGGGGCCTCAGCCCCAGCATTTT.

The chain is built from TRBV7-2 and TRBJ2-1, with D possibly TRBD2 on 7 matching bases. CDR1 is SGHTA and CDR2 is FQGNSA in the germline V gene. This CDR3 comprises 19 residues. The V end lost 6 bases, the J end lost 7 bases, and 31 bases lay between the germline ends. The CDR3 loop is CASRLWIRQAGASSNEQFF. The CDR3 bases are TGTGCCAGCAGACTTTGGATAAGACAGGCGGGGGCGTCATCAAATGAGCAGTTCTTC.

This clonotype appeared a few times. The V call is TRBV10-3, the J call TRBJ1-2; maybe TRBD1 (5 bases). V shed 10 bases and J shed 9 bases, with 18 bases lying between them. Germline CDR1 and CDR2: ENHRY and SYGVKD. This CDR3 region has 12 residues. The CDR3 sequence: CATKPLQGRYTF. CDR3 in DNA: TGTGCCACAAAGCCACTCCAGGGTCGCTACACCTTC.

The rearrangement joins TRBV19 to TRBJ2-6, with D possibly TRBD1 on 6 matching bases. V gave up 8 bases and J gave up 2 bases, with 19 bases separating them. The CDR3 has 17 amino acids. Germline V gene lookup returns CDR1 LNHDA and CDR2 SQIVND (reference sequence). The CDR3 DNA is TGTGCCAGTCTTCGACAGGCGTACAGCACTGGGGCCAACGTCCTGACTTTC. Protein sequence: CASLRQAYSTGANVLTF.

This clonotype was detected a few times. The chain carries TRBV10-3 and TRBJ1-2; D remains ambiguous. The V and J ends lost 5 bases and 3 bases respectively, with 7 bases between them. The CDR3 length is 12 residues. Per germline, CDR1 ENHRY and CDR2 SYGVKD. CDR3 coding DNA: TGTGCCATCAGTCCGCAGGACTATGGCTACACCTTC. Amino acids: CAISPQDYGYTF.

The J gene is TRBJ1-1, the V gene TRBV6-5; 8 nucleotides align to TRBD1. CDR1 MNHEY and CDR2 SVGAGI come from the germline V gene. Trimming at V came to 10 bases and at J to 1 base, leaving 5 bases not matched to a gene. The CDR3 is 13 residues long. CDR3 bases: TGTGCCACCGGGGGACAGGCGAACACTGAAGCTTTCTTT. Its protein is CATGGQANTEAFF.

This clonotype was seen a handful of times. CDR3: CATSDFARGGNEQFF. The CDR3 DNA sequence: TGTGCCACCAGTGATTTCGCCAGGGGCGGGAATGAGCAGTTCTTC. The chain joins TRBV24-1 to TRBJ2-1, with TRBD1 as a possible D gene (6 bases). Trimming stripped 1 base from V and 7 bases from J, with 13 bases between. CDR3 length: 15 amino acids. Germline V gene sequence: CDR1 KGHDR, CDR2 SFDVKD.

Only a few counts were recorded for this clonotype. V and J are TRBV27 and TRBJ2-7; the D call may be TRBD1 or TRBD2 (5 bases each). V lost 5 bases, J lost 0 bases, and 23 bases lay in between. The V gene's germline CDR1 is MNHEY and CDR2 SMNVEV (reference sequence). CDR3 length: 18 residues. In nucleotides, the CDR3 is TGTGCCAGCAGTCCCTTTCTCCGCCCGGGACGGGACTCCTACGAGCAGTACTTC. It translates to CASSPFLRPGRDSYEQYF.

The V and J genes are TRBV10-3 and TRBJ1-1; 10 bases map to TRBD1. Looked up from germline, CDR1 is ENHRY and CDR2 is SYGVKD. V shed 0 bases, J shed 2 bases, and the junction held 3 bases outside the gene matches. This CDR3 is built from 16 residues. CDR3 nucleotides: TGTGCCATCAGTGAGTCGGACAGGGGGATTAACACTGAAGCTTTCTTT. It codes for CAISESDRGINTEAFF.

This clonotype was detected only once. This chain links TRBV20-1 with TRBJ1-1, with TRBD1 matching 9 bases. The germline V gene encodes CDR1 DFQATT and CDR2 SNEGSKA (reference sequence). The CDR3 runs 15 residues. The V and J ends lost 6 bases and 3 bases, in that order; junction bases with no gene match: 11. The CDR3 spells CSASPGTGLHTEAFF. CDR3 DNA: TGCAGTGCCAGTCCCGGGACAGGGTTGCACACTGAAGCTTTCTTT.

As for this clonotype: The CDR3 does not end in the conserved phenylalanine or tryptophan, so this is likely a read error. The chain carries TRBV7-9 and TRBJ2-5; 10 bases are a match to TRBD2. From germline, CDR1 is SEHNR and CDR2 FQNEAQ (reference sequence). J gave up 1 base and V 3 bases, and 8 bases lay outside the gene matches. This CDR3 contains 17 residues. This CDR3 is CASSFGFASGGQETQYY. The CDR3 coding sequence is TGTGCCAGCAGCTTCGGATTTGCTAGCGGGGGCCAAGAGACCCAGTACTAC.

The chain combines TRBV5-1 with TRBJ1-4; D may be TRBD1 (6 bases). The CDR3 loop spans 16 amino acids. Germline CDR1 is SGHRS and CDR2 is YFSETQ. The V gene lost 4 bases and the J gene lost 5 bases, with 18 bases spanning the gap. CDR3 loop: CASSRSGTPNNEKLFF. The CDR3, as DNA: TGCGCCAGCAGCAGATCCGGGACACCGAACAATGAAAAACTGTTTTTT. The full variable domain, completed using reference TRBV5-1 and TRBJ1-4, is KAGVTQTPRYLIKTRGQQVTLSCSPISGHRSVSWYQQTPGQGLQFLFEYFSETQRNKGNFPGRFSGRQFSNSRSEMNVSTLELGDSALYLCASSRSGTPNNEKLFFGSGTQLSVL.